This TCR beta chain was retrieved from a study of blood T cell repertoires in COVID-19. Study background: The United States, Italy and Spain provided the acute and convalescent COVID-19 samples. The cDNA or gDNA used as material had been derived from T cells, B-cell-depleted T cells, or PBMCs.

The germline V and J ends were trimmed by 0 bases and 2 bases, with 10 bases remaining between them. Germline V CDR1 and CDR2: LNHNV, YYDKDF (reference sequence). This CDR3 is built from 15 residues. Only in-frame clones appear in the TCRdb table, and some are missing; sequencing was by immunoSEQ multiplex PCR. Of a few hundred thousand clones in the sample, about 88% were seen once. The chain carries TRBV15 and TRBJ1-1; D might be TRBD1 (5 bases). Sequencing used peripheral blood. The TCR comes from a human donor in a cohort sampled during active COVID-19. The CDR3: CATSRDPWGNTEAFF. The CDR3 nucleotides read TGTGCCACCAGCAGAGATCCGTGGGGCAACACTGAAGCTTTCTTT. Looking up the rest from reference TRBV15 and TRBJ1-1 gives the full variable domain: DAMVIQNPRYQVTQFGKPVTLSCSQTLNHNVMYWYQQKSSQAPKLLFHYYDKDFNNEADTPDNFQSRRPNTSFCFLDIRSPGLGDTAMYLCATSRDPWGNTEAFFGQGTRLTVV.